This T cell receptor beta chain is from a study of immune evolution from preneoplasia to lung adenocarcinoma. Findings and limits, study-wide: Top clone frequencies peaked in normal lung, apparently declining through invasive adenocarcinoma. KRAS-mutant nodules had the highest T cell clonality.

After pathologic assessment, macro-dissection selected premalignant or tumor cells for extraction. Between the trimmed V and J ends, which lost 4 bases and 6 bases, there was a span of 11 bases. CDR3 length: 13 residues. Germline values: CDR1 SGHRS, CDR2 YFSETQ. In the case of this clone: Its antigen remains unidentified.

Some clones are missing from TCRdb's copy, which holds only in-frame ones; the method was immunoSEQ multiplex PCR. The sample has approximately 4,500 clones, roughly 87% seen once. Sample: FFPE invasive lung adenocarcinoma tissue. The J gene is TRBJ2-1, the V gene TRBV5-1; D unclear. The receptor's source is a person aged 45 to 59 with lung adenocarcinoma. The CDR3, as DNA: TGCGCCAGCAGCGCGGACCCTCTCAATGAGCAGTTCTTC. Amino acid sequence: CASSADPLNEQFF.